This T cell receptor (beta chain) was observed in a study of blood T cell repertoires in COVID-19. Clones were read by immunoSEQ multiplex PCR, and TCRdb kept only the in-frame ones, dropping some. The sample gives some 120,000 clones, 90% of which show up once; approximately 3.7% is in the top ten. The trim removed 6 bases at V and 8 bases at J, leaving 4 bases unmatched. This CDR3 is built from 13 residues. The chain recombines TRBV12-3 or TRBV12-4 with TRBJ1-6; 7 bases align to TRBD1. This sequence was found in a man aged 45-65 years with active COVID-19. The sequenced material came from peripheral blood. CDR3 bases: TGTGCCAGCAGAACAGGGGTTTATTCACCCCTCCACTTT. It translates to CASRTGVYSPLHF.